This T cell receptor (beta chain) was found in a study of T cells in Graves' hyperthyroidism and ophthalmopathy (dated by TCRdb to between 2018 and 2020). As for the study more broadly: Peripheral blood samples were taken at the time of initial diagnosis, prior to any treatment. To identify distinguishing TCR V-J signatures, a discovery cohort of 95 to 100 patients was used, comprising fewer than 45 with Graves' ophthalmopathy and around 57 with stable Graves' hyperthyroidism. Whether ophthalmopathy could be predicted prospectively was tested in an independent validation cohort made up of some 20 hyperthyroidism patients plus 17 patients who later progressed to ophthalmopathy. The roughly 99 discovery patients were divided at random into training and test sets in a 7:3 ratio. The study also compared thyroid tissue and blood T-cell repertoires from about 6 Graves' hyperthyroidism patients. After blood sampling, hyperthyroidism patients were treated with methimazole at a starting dose of 30 mg daily, and ophthalmopathy patients were treated with high-dose intravenous methylprednisolone. TCR Vbeta CDR3 sequencing of 135 peripheral blood samples (approximately 44 ophthalmopathy, 75 to 85 hyperthyroidism and approximately 17 progressor patients) is reported in the paper. Overall study results and their limits: During validation, the model predicted progression to ophthalmopathy a median of approximately 6.5 months ahead of onset, with just under 71% sensitivity and 72% to 80% specificity. Most expanded thyroid clonotypes (frequency above 0.001) were also detected in blood, a finding suggesting that blood repertoires may reflect thyroid immune responses. Sample size was not statistically predetermined, and blinding of investigators to group allocation was not performed. In cross-validation, a model built on a 13 V-J signature told ophthalmopathy apart from stable hyperthyroidism with approximately 90% sensitivity and approximately 81% specificity, and in testing the same model reached 80%/75%.

The sample holds many counts of this clonotype. No antigen is known for it. No much larger clone exists at a distance of one base, and base qualities are not known. TCR beta CDR3 regions were amplified from RNA transcripts. The first round of RT-PCR for the TCR CDR3 was performed with the HTBI primer set and the Qiagen OneStep RT-PCR kit. Libraries were constructed in a second round of multiplex PCR, after which size selection and purification were performed. Sequencing of the libraries was done on an Illumina HiSeq2000 using paired-end 100 bp reads. In the source study's methods: SOAPnuke was used to process the raw data, with reads discarded if the reads contained adapters or uncalled bases, had a mean Phred below 15, or lacked an exact constant-primer or identifier match. High-quality paired reads were merged with COPE v1.2.5, and unique nucleotide sequences were defined as clonotypes. MiTCR v1.1 was used to align the clonotypes against IMGT TRBV, TRBD and TRBJ reference segments. The analysis included only V-J combinations with a frequency above 0.0001, which together covered 99.2% of the repertoires. The TCS score was defined as F50 (clonal expansion) divided by E x V (chaos), with BLOSUM62-based TCRdist calculated between CDR3 peptides within each V-J. Welch's t-statistics and random forest reduced around 520 V-J features to roughly 13, which were used in a naive Bayes classifier (R e1071). Through fastp at Q25 and MiXCR, TCRdb rebuilt clones from the public reads, retaining in-frame beta chains. Every entry covers one CDR3 protein and lists the most common genes and DNA from its rows. TCRdb's processing, not the study's, gives the V and J calls here. The sample table holds some 600,000 distinct CDR3 sequences, of which over 11% were seen once. Roughly 5.7% of the sample is taken by the ten largest.

Hyperthyroidism patients were newly diagnosed, with disease duration under 2 months, and aged 18 to 65 years. Patients with uncontrolled infections, other autoimmune diseases, pregnancy or lactation were excluded. Diagnoses relied on clinical symptoms, serum thyroxine and TRAb, thyroid ultrasound and orbital computed tomography. Blood from progressor patients was collected at the time of first diagnosis with hyperthyroidism, before any ophthalmopathy symptoms had appeared. PBMCs were separated from roughly 9.3 ml of fresh peripheral blood using Ficoll-Paque density gradient centrifugation. Progressor patients were defined as those initially diagnosed with Graves' hyperthyroidism in whom ophthalmopathy developed during follow-up. Total RNA was extracted using Trizol reagent, and RNA quality was assessed on an Agilent 2100 Bioanalyzer. Sequencing used blood. This clonotype originated in a woman aged 25-40 years with Graves' hyperthyroidism that later progressed to Graves' ophthalmopathy.

The CDR3 corresponds to CASSPMGQMNTEAFF. Read as DNA, the sequence is TGTGCCAGCTCACCAATGGGACAAATGAACACTGAAGCTTTCTTT. The chain was built from TRBV18 and TRBJ1-1; TRBD1 is perhaps the D gene, given 6 matching bases. The CDR3 holds 15 amino acids from the cysteine to the phenylalanine. The CDR3 DNA has 45 bases and is translated from base 1. The germline V gene encodes CDR1 KGHSH and CDR2 LQKENI. V is clipped by 2 bases and J by 0 bases, and the sequence between their germline boundaries is 10 bases long.